The T cell receptor (beta chain) described here comes from a study of cytomegalovirus exposure and HLA in healthy donors. Study-level background: An early release of data contained about 85 million unique TCRs, which came from HLA-typed donors. Study-level findings and limits: Among CMV-associated TCR beta chains, most appeared HLA-restricted in a later analysis. It was reported in a later analysis that an Asian-associated ancestry cluster showed fewer N-insertions than the 666-donor mean.

Notes on this clone: Its matching antigen is unknown.

The PCR ran on 60 Vbeta and 13 Jbeta primers. TCRdb keeps only in-frame clones here, not all; method: immunoSEQ multiplex PCR. The table lists some 56,000 clones, approximately 83% of them singletons. Looked up from germline, CDR1 is SGHRS and CDR2 is YFSETQ. V was pared by 4 bases and J by 11 bases, with 12 bases of the junction left unmatched. The CDR3 extends over 14 amino acids. As for the donors, each was a healthy bone marrow donor. Source material: PBMCs. V and J are TRBV5-1 and TRBJ1-1; 9 positions agree with TRBD1. This TCR came from a human donor in good health. The CDR3 DNA sequence: TGCGCCAGCAGCCATTCGGACAGGGGTAGGGACGCTTTCTTT. Translated: CASSHSDRGRDAFF.